Described below is a single TCR beta chain sequence and its context. Its cognate antigen has yet to be identified. No clone much larger than this one lies a single base away; base qualities are absent. The collaborating institutions used their own protocols to collect whole blood in K2EDTA tubes. For TCRbeta analysis, collaborator samples were shipped as frozen whole blood, as isolated PBMCs, or as DNA extracted from either sample type. The immunoSEQ Assay, a bias-controlled multiplex PCR, was used to amplify TCRbeta CDR3 regions from genomic DNA. In the paper's pipeline: Nucleated cell counts per sample were estimated from amplification of reference gene primers within the assay. To quantify the absolute abundance of each unique TCRbeta CDR3 rearrangement, sequence reads were collapsed and filtered. For each sample, productive Simpson clonality was calculated as the square root of Simpson's diversity index over productive rearrangements. TCRdb retrieved this table from immuneACCESS and kept in-frame rearrangements only. Not all clones are present; in checked studies, unresolved V genes account for under half, and no reason is known for the remainder. That table is the source of V, J and clone size, and D and trimming were worked out from the DNA. The sample profile shows about 440,000 clones; more than 85% of them were found once. 4% to 5.5% of the sample comes from the top ten.

The sample originates from a study of blood T cell repertoires in COVID-19 (dated by TCRdb to 2019 to 2021). As for the study more broadly: Samples covering the acute and convalescent phases of COVID-19 were provided by collaborators in the United States, Italy and Spain. HLA class I and class II types, where available, came from metadata supplied by the sample provider rather than from assay-based typing. Deeply sampled blood TCRbeta repertoires from subjects exposed to, actively infected with, or recovered from COVID-19 were included in the dataset. Samples came from the ongoing ImmuneRACE study (first 160 participants) plus 1,254 subjects from 6 global collaborators. The material from the prospective study consisted of cDNA or gDNA derived from T cells, B-cell-depleted T cells, or PBMCs. Sample metadata almost always included a de-identified subject ID, COVID-19 status, age in years and sex. The repertoires were released in a freely available public database meant as a resource for research on the immune response to SARS-CoV-2. The paper's findings and limits, for the study overall: The quantity of clinical and demographic metadata differed by source and by participant and was supplied without curation.

From the germline V gene (reference sequence), CDR1 is MNHEY and CDR2 is SMNVEV. From the cysteine up to the phenylalanine, the CDR3 has a length of 15 residues. Of all the DNA, just the CDR3 is kept, 45 bases in frame from base 1. V loses 7 bases at its end and J loses 3 bases; junction bases beyond the gene matches: 5. The sequencing sample was made of peripheral blood. The rearranged segments are TRBV27 and TRBJ1-4; TRBD1 aligns with 10 central bases. This clonotype was obtained from a woman in her 30s with acute or convalescent COVID-19. The DNA sequence follows: TGTGCCAGCAAGACAGGGGGCACACCTAATGAAAAACTGTTTTTT. The resulting protein is CASKTGGTPNEKLFF.